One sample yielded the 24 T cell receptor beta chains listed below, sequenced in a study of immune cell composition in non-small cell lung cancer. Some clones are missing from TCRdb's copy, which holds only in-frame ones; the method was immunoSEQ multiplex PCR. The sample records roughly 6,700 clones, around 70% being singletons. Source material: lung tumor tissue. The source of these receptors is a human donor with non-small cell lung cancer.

CDR3 in amino acids: CASTLAGGIIGSYNEQFF. The CDR3 region has the DNA TGCGCCAGCACCTTAGCGGGGGGGATTATTGGTTCCTACAATGAGCAGTTCTTC. V is TRBV10-2 and J is TRBJ2-1; 11 bases are shared with TRBD2. V lost 7 bases, J lost 1 base, and 12 bases stayed unmatched. The CDR3 totals 18 residues. Germline CDR1 is WSHSY and CDR2 is SAAADI.

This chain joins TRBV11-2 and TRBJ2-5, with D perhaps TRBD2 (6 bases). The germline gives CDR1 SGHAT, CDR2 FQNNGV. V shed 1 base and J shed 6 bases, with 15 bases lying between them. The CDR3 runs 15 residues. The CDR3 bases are TGTGCCAGCAGCTTAGGTGGAGGGAGGTCGAAGACCCAGTACTTC. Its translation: CASSLGGGRSKTQYF.

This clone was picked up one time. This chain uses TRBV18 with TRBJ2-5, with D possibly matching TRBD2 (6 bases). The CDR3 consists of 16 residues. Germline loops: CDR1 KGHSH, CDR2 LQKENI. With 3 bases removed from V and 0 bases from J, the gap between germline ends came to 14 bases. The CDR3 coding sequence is TGTGCCAGCTCACCGACAGCACCTAGCGACCAAGAGACCCAGTACTTC. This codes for CASSPTAPSDQETQYF.

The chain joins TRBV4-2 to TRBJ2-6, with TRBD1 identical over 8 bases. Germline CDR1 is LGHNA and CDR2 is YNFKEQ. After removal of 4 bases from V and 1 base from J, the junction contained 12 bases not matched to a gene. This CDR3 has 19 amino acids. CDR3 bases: TGTGCCAGCAGCCCGGGGGACAGGTTAACGAGGTCTGGGGCCAACGTCCTGACTTTC. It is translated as CASSPGDRLTRSGANVLTF.

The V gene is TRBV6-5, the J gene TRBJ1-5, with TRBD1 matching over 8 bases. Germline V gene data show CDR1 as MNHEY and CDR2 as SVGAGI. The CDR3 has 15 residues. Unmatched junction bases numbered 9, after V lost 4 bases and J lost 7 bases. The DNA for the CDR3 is TGTGCCAGCAGTTCCAGGGGGCGCGGCGAACAGCCCCAGCATTTT. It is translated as CASSSRGRGEQPQHF.

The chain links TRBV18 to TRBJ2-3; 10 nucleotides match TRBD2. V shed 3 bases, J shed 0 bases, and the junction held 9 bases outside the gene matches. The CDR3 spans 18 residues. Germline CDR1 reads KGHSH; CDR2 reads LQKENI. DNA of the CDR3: TGTGCCAGCTCACCTATTCAAGCGGGAGGGCCGAGCACAGATACGCAGTATTTT. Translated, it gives CASSPIQAGGPSTDTQYF.

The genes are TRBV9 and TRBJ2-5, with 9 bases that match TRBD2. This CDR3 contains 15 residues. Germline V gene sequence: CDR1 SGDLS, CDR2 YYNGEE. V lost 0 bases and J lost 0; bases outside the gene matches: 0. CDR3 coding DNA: TGTGCCAGCAGCGTAGGGACTAGCGACCAAGAGACCCAGTACTTC. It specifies CASSVGTSDQETQYF.

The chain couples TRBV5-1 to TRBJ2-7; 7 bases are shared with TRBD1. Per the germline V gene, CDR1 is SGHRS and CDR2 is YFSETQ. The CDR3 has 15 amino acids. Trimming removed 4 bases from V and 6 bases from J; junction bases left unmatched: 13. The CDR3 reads CASSPTGTAQIEQYF. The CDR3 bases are TGCGCCAGCAGCCCGACGGGGACAGCTCAAATCGAGCAGTACTTC.

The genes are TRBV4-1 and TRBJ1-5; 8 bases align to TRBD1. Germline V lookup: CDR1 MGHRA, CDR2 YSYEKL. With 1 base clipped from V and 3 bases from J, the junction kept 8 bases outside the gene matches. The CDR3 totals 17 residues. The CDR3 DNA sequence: TGCGCCAGCAGCCAAGCCGCCCGGACAGGGTCCAATCAGCCCCAGCATTTT. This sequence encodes CASSQAARTGSNQPQHF.

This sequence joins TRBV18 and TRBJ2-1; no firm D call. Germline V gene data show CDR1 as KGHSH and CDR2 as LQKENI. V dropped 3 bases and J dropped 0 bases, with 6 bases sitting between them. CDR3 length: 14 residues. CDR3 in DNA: TGTGCCAGCTCACCCATGAGCTCCTACAATGAGCAGTTCTTC. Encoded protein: CASSPMSSYNEQFF.

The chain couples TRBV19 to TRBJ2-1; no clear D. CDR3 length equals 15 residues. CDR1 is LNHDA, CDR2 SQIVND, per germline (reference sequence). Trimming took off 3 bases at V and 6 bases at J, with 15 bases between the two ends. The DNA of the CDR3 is TGTGCCAGTAGTATCGTGGGCCCGACCTCCAATGAGCAGTTCTTC. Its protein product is CASSIVGPTSNEQFF.

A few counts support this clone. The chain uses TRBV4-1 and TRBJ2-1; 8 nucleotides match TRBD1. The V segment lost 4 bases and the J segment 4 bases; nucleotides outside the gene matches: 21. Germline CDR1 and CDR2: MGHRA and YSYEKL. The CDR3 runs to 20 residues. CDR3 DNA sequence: TGCGCCAGCAGCCCAGGGCCGTCGGTAGGTGTCGGGACAGGTTACAATGAGCAGTTCTTC. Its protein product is CASSPGPSVGVGTGYNEQFF.

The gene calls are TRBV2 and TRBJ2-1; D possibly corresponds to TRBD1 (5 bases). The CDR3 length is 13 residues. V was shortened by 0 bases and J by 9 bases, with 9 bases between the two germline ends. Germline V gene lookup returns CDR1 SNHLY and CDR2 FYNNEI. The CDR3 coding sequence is TGTGCCAGCAGTGAAGCCGAGCAGGGTGAGCAGTTCTTC. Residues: CASSEAEQGEQFF. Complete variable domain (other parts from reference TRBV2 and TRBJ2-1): EPEVTQTPSHQVTQMGQEVILRCVPISNHLYFYWYRQILGQKVEFLVSFYNNEISEKSEIFDDQFSVERPDGSNFTLKIRSTKLEDSAMYFCASSEAEQGEQFFGPGTRLTVL.

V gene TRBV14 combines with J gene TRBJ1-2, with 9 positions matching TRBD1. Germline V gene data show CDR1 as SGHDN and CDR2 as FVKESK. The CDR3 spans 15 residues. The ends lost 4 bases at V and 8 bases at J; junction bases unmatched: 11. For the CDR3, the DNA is TGTGCCAGCAGCCCTCAGTGGGGACAGGGCGTCGGCTACACCTTC. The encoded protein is CASSPQWGQGVGYTF.

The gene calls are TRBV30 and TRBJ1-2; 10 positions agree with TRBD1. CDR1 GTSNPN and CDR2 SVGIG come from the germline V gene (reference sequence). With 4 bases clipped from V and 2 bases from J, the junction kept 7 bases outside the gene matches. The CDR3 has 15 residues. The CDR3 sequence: CAWTGDRGINYGYTF. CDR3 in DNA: TGTGCCTGGACGGGGGACAGGGGAATAAACTATGGCTACACCTTC.

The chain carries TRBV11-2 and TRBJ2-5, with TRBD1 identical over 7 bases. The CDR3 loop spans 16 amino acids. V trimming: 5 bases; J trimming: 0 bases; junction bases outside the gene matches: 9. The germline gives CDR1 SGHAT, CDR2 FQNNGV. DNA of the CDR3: TGTGCCAGCAGCCCCCGGGCGGACAGGTACCAAGAGACCCAGTACTTC. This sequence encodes CASSPRADRYQETQYF.

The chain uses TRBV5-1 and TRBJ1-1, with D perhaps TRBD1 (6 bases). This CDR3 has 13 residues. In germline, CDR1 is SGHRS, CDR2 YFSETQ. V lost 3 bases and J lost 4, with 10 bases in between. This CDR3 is CASSSLDSTEAFF. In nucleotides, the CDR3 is TGCGCCAGCAGCTCATTGGACAGCACTGAAGCTTTCTTT. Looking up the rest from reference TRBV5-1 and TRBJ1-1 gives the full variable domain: KAGVTQTPRYLIKTRGQQVTLSCSPISGHRSVSWYQQTPGQGLQFLFEYFSETQRNKGNFPGRFSGRQFSNSRSEMNVSTLELGDSALYLCASSSLDSTEAFFGQGTRLTVV.

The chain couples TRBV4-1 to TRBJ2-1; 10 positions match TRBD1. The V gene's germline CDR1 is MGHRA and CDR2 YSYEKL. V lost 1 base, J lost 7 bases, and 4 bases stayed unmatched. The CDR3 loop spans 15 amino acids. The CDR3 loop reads CASSQGQGAWNEQFF. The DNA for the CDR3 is TGCGCCAGCAGCCAAGGACAGGGGGCTTGGAATGAGCAGTTCTTC.

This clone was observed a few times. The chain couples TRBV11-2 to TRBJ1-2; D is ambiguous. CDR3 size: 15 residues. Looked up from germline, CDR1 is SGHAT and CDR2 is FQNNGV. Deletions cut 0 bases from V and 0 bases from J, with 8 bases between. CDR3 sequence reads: CASSLDGLTNYGYTF. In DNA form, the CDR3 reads TGTGCCAGCAGCTTAGACGGTTTAACTAACTATGGCTACACCTTC.

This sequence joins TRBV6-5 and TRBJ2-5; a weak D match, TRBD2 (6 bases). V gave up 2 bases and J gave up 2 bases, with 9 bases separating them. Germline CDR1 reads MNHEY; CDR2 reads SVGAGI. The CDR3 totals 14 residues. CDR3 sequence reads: CASSYVGGQETQYF. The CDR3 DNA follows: TGTGCCAGCAGTTACGTTGGGGGGCAAGAGACCCAGTACTTC.

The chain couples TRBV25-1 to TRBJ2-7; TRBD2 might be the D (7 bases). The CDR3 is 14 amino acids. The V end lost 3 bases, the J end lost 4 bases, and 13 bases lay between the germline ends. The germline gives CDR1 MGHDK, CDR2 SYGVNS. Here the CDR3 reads CASSDKGGVYEQYF. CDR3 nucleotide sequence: TGTGCCAGCAGTGATAAGGGGGGGGTTTACGAGCAGTACTTC.

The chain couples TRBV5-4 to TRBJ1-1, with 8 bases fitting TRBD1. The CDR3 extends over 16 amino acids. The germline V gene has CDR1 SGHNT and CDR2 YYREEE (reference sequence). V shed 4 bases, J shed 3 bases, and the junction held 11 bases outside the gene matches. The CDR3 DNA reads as TGTGCCAGCAGCCCACGTCGACAGGGGTCGGACACTGAAGCTTTCTTT. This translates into CASSPRRQGSDTEAFF.

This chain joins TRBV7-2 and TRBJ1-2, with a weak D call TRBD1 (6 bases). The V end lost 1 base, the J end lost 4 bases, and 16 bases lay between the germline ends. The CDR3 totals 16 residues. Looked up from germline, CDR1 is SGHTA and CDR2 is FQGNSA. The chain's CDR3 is CASSLGSGAFSYGYTF. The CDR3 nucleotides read TGTGCCAGCAGCTTAGGTTCAGGGGCGTTTAGCTATGGCTACACCTTC.

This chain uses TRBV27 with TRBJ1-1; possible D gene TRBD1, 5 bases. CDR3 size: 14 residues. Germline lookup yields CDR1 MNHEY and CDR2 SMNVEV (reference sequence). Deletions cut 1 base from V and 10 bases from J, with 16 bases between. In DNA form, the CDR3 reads TGTGCCAGCAGTTTATTTCCAGGGAAGAAGGGAGCTTTCTTT. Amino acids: CASSLFPGKKGAFF.